This T cell receptor (beta chain) appears in the sequencing data of a study of T cell responses to AZD1222 COVID-19 vaccine. Broader study findings: Reports say nearly half of spike-specific TCRs go after unmutated variant regions.

CDR1 and CDR2 (germline): LNHDA, SQIVND (reference sequence). Trimming removed 3 bases from V and 2 bases from J; junction bases left unmatched: 10. CDR3 length equals 18 residues. Turning to this clone: As yet, its antigen is unknown.

Repertoires were generated with immunoSEQ multiplex PCR, while TCRdb's copy carries only in-frame clones and drops some. The sample consists of 180,000 or so clones, about 92% of them appearing once. Researchers grouped second doses given at about 4 or about 12 weeks into one pool. This sequence was found in an adult who received the AZD1222 COVID-19 vaccine. The chain is built from TRBV19 and TRBJ1-3; 10 nucleotides match TRBD1. The input for sequencing was peripheral blood, taken 28 days after the second AZD1222 dose. For the CDR3, the DNA is TGTGCCAGTAGTATCTCCGGGACAGGGGTTTCGGCTGGAAACACCATATATTTT. Translating gives CASSISGTGVSAGNTIYF.